The 17 T cell receptor beta chains presented below share a single source sample, sequenced in a study of regulatory T cells in long-lasting Graves disease. Time point denoted: newly diagnosed GD, antithyroid drugs for less than 3 months. The authors made the TCR library using RNA they extracted from PBMCs. CDR3-region Arm-PCR and iRepertoire HTBI primers produced the TCR beta libraries. TCRdb reprocessed the multiplex PCR reads with MiXCR, giving one entry per CDR3 protein. The repertoire holds some 500,000 distinct CDR3 sequences, with about 16% as singletons. The data also belong to a second study, concerning T cells in Graves' hyperthyroidism and ophthalmopathy.

Sample: peripheral blood mononuclear cells (PBMCs), taken at new diagnosis, from a patient treated with antithyroid drugs. These receptors originate from a woman aged 35 to 60 with Graves disease.

This clonotype has more than one count but fewer than ten. The V call is TRBV10-3, the J call TRBJ2-7; 7 bases are shared with TRBD1. The CDR3 length is 16 residues. Germline lookup yields CDR1 ENHRY and CDR2 SYGVKD. V lost 0 bases and J lost 5; bases outside the gene matches: 10. CDR3 loop: CAISESPPGTANEQYF. DNA for the CDR3: TGTGCCATCAGTGAGTCCCCTCCGGGGACAGCTAACGAGCAGTACTTC.

The chain joins TRBV16 to TRBJ1-5; possibly TRBD1 for D (6 bases). This CDR3 has 16 amino acids. CDR1 is KGHSY and CDR2 is FQNENV in the germline V gene. Trimming took off 1 base at V and 3 bases at J, with 13 bases between the two ends. The CDR3 loop is CASSQFGGADNQPQHF. The CDR3 DNA sequence: TGTGCCAGCAGCCAATTCGGGGGGGCGGACAATCAGCCCCAGCATTTT.

A remark on this clonotype: A much larger clone sits a single nucleotide away, making a read error possible. Written as DNA, the CDR3 is TGTGCCAGCAGTGTGGGACAGGGCTCCTACAATGAGCAGTTCTTC. Translated: CASSVGQGSYNEQFF. The chain couples TRBV2 to TRBJ2-1, with 9 bases aligning to TRBD1. With V trimmed by 4 bases and J by 0 bases, 1 base remained unmatched. The CDR3 has 15 residues. From germline, CDR1 is SNHLY and CDR2 FYNNEI.

Many counts were recorded for this clonotype. One end of the junction is discordant with germline, which a read error may explain. The chain links TRBV7-3 to TRBJ1-1; D remains ambiguous. CDR3 length: 13 amino acids. Germline lookup yields CDR1 SGHTA and CDR2 FQGTGA. CDR3 sequence: CASSSAVNAEAFF. DNA of the CDR3: TGTGCCAGCAGTTCGGCAGTGAACGCTGAAGCTTTCTTT.

This clonotype has just a few counts. This chain connects TRBV6-1 to TRBJ2-1, with TRBD1 as a possible D gene (5 bases). The CDR3 totals 14 residues. Germline CDR1 and CDR2: MNHNS and SASEGT. Trimming stripped 6 bases from V and 5 bases from J, with 14 bases between. The CDR3 DNA sequence: TGTGCCAGCAGAACTCCTACAGGAGACAATGAGCAGTTCTTC. Encoded protein: CASRTPTGDNEQFF.

The table lists this clonotype with many counts. This chain joins TRBV5-1 and TRBJ2-1; TRBD2 matches 9 bases. After removal of 3 bases from V and 9 bases from J, the junction contained 7 bases not matched to a gene. Germline-derived CDR1 and CDR2 are SGHRS and YFSETQ. The CDR3 covers 14 residues. The CDR3 region has the DNA TGCGCCAGCAGCTCGGGCGGGACTAGCTCTGAGCAGTTCTTC. Protein product: CASSSGGTSSEQFF.

This clonotype was observed many times. At one of its ends the junction is not consistent with the germline gene, which may arise from a read error. V is TRBV6-2 or TRBV6-3 and J is TRBJ2-7; TRBD1 matches 11 bases. CDR1 and CDR2 (germline): MNHEY, SVGEGT. The length of the CDR3 is 15 residues. In DNA, the CDR3 is TGTGCCATCAGTGAAGGACAGGGGGCGAGGGACGAGCAGTACTTC. This encodes CAISEGQGARDEQYF.

This clonotype was found many times. The chain combines TRBV3-1 with TRBJ1-1; D remains ambiguous. Per the germline V gene, CDR1 is LGHDT and CDR2 is YNNKEL (reference sequence). The CDR3 is made up of 16 amino acids. V lost 1 base, J lost 1 base, and 13 bases lay in between. CDR3 in amino acids: CASSQVYGRSNTEAFF. The DNA of the CDR3 is TGTGCCAGCAGCCAAGTTTACGGGAGGTCGAACACTGAAGCTTTCTTT. Variable domain in full (rest from reference TRBV3-1 and TRBJ1-1): DTAVSQTPKYLVTQMGNDKSIKCEQNLGHDTMYWYKQDSKKFLKIMFSYNNKELIINETVPNRFSPKSPDKAHLNLHINSLELGDSAVYFCASSQVYGRSNTEAFFGQGTRLTVV.

This clonotype was recorded many times. This chain uses TRBV6-1 with TRBJ2-7; 9 nucleotides agree with TRBD2. The CDR3 consists of 15 residues. J gave up 5 bases and V 3 bases, and 8 bases lay outside the gene matches. In germline, CDR1 is MNHNS, CDR2 SASEGT. CDR3 coding DNA: TGTGCCAGCAGTGACAATATAGCGGGGGTAGACGAGCAGTACTTC. This encodes CASSDNIAGVDEQYF.

This clonotype was seen ten or more times. The V and J genes are TRBV30 and TRBJ1-4; D call uncertain. With 5 bases removed from V and 8 bases from J, the gap between germline ends came to 18 bases. The length of the CDR3 is 14 residues. The germline CDR1 and CDR2 sequences are GTSNPN and SVGIG (reference sequence). The CDR3 protein is CAWARNGGREKLFF. In DNA form, the CDR3 reads TGTGCCTGGGCCCGCAACGGAGGGAGGGAAAAACTGTTTTTT.

This clonotype was observed at least ten times. V usage is TRBV6-1 and J usage is TRBJ2-3; a possible D gene is TRBD2 (5 bases). CDR1 and CDR2 from the germline V gene are MNHNS and SASEGT. Trimming removed 9 bases at V and 4 bases at J, with 14 bases between. The CDR3 runs 13 residues. CDR3 protein: CASNPGIPDTQYF. CDR3 DNA sequence: TGTGCCAGTAACCCGGGGATTCCAGATACGCAGTATTTT.

Ten or more counts support this clonotype. This chain uses TRBV5-1 with TRBJ2-5; 9 bases map to TRBD1. Germline CDR1 reads SGHRS; CDR2 reads YFSETQ. The V gene end was trimmed by 0 bases and the J gene end by 4 bases; junction bases not matched to a gene: 7. The CDR3 has 16 residues. The CDR3 is CASSLEGQQGAETQYF. The CDR3 nucleotides read TGCGCCAGCAGCTTGGAGGGGCAACAGGGGGCAGAGACCCAGTACTTC.

This clonotype was counted only a few times. The chain has TRBV7-2 and TRBJ1-4; 7 bases agree with TRBD1. J was trimmed by 8 bases and V by 5 bases; bases with no gene match: 11. CDR1 SGHTA and CDR2 FQGNSA come from the germline V gene. CDR3 length: 15 residues. The CDR3, as DNA: TGTGCCAGCAGCCCTCGCGGACAGGTCGGAGAAAAACTGTTTTTT. Protein product: CASSPRGQVGEKLFF.

This clonotype was counted ten times or more. The genes are TRBV6-9 and TRBJ1-4; D is possibly TRBD1 (5 bases). V was pared by 4 bases and J by 9 bases, with 15 bases between. This CDR3 is built from 14 residues. Germline CDR1 reads MNHGY; CDR2 reads SVAAGI. CDR3 bases: TGTGCCAGCAGTTGGGACCGGGGAGGACAAAAACTGTTTTTT. Protein sequence: CASSWDRGGQKLFF.

Ten or more counts support this clonotype. The chain carries TRBV5-5 and TRBJ1-1; 9 nucleotides match TRBD1. V lost 4 bases and J lost 0; bases outside the gene matches: 7. The length of the CDR3 is 16 residues. Germline V gene data show CDR1 as SGHKS and CDR2 as YYEKEE (reference sequence). CDR3 sequence reads: CASSLPRTGVNTEAFF. Written as DNA, the CDR3 is TGTGCCAGCAGCCTACCTCGGACAGGGGTGAACACTGAAGCTTTCTTT.

J is TRBJ2-2 and V is TRBV20-1; 9 nucleotides align to TRBD1. The CDR3 totals 14 residues. The germline V gene encodes CDR1 DFQATT and CDR2 SNEGSKA (reference sequence). The J segment lost 2 bases and the V segment lost 3 bases, leaving 1 base of the junction unmatched. CDR3 amino acids: CSARDRGNTGELFF. CDR3 nucleotides: TGCAGTGCTAGGGACAGGGGAAACACCGGGGAGCTGTTTTTT.

The chain uses TRBV6-1 and TRBJ2-3; 8 bases fit TRBD1. The CDR3 is made up of 16 amino acids. J was trimmed by 6 bases and V by 6 bases; bases with no gene match: 14. Germline V gene lookup returns CDR1 MNHNS and CDR2 SASEGT. CDR3 loop: CASSSLQGAHPDTQYF. The CDR3 nucleotides read TGTGCCAGCAGCTCACTGCAGGGGGCACACCCCGATACGCAGTATTTT.